Following are 7 T cell receptor beta chains from one sample sequenced in a study of liver allograft versus peripheral blood T cells. Across the study: Recipients' peripheral blood served as the comparator for T cell receptor repertoires in transplanted livers.

One entry per CDR3 protein results from TCRdb running MiXCR on the reads. The sample yields about 3,700 distinct CDR3 sequences, about a sixth seen once. These receptors came from a human patient who had a liver transplant. Certain T cells may be donor cells from the graft.

This clonotype has only a few counts. The chain is built from TRBV13 and TRBJ2-5; D remains ambiguous. The germline CDR1 and CDR2 sequences are PRHDT and FYEKMQ (reference sequence). Trimming took 2 bases from V and 3 from J, leaving 7 bases between them. The CDR3 contains 13 residues. CDR3 nucleotide sequence: TGTGCCAGCAGCTTATACCAGAAAGAGACCCAGTACTTC. Its translation: CASSLYQKETQYF.

This clonotype counts as medium-sized. The chain carries TRBV28 and TRBJ1-6; weak D call: TRBD1 (6 bases). The CDR3 is made up of 15 amino acids. Germline loops: CDR1 MDHEN, CDR2 SYDVKM. Deletions cut 5 bases from V and 1 base from J, with 9 bases between. CDR3 loop: CASSPRGSYNSPLHF. The CDR3 nucleotides are TGTGCCAGCAGTCCCAGGGGATCCTATAATTCACCCCTCCACTTT.

This clonotype turned up a few times. This chain links TRBV9 with TRBJ1-1; D unresolved. The CDR3 runs to 13 residues. Trimming removed 0 bases from V and 3 bases from J, with 6 bases in between. The germline V gene has CDR1 SGDLS and CDR2 YYNGEE. This chain's CDR3 is CASSVVDDTEAFF. The CDR3 coding sequence is TGTGCCAGCAGCGTAGTGGATGACACTGAAGCTTTCTTT.

By frequency in the sample, this clonotype is large (0.1 to 1%). The rearrangement uses TRBV6-6 and TRBJ1-2; D gene uncertain. V lost 0 bases, J lost 4 bases, and 12 bases lay in between. The length of the CDR3 is 15 residues. Germline V gene data show CDR1 as MNHNY and CDR2 as SVGAGI (reference sequence). The CDR3 nucleotides are TGTGCCAGCAGTTACTCGAAAGGTCGGTCCTATGGCTACACCTTC. This gives the protein CASSYSKGRSYGYTF.

The rearrangement joins TRBV28 to TRBJ2-7; TRBD1 agrees at 8 bases. CDR3 length: 14 residues. The trim removed 5 bases at V and 1 base at J, leaving 4 bases unmatched. Germline-derived CDR1 and CDR2 are MDHEN and SYDVKM. The DNA for the CDR3 is TGTGCCAGCAGTACCGGGACAGGATCCTACGAGCAGTACTTC. The encoded protein is CASSTGTGSYEQYF.

The V call is TRBV25-1, the J call TRBJ1-2; possible D gene TRBD1, 5 bases. V was clipped by 2 bases and J by 4 bases, with 11 bases between them. Germline CDR1 reads MGHDK; CDR2 reads SYGVNS. This CDR3 region has 14 residues. The CDR3 bases are TGTGCCAGCAGTGAACAAGACAGTTTCTATGGCTACACCTTC. Translated: CASSEQDSFYGYTF.

In its sample, this clonotype ranks as medium-sized. V is TRBV13 and J is TRBJ2-7; TRBD2 matches at 7 bases. The CDR3 sequence is 13 residues long. Unmatched junction bases numbered 5, after V lost 5 bases and J lost 4 bases. Per germline, CDR1 PRHDT and CDR2 FYEKMQ (reference sequence). CDR3 DNA: TGTGCCAGCAGCGCCGGGACTAATTACGAGCAGTACTTC. Residues: CASSAGTNYEQYF.